This T cell receptor (beta chain) was identified during a study of T cell clones after liver transplantation. General study findings and limits: A significant post-transplant drop in circulating graft-donor-reactive CD4 TCRbeta sequences occurred in most of the 8 subjects.

As regards this clone: As yet, its antigen is unknown.

CDR3 size: 13 residues. Trimming cost V 5 bases and J 3 bases, with 7 bases left between them. Germline V gene sequence: CDR1 SNHLY, CDR2 FYNNEI. The protocol was immunoSEQ multiplex PCR, while the TCRdb copy is restricted to in-frame clones and leaves out a portion. This table holds roughly 62,000 clones, roughly 70% found once. The sample in question was CD4+ T cells from blood, obtained at the roughly 15-month timepoint. The source of this sequence is a human patient who received a liver transplant. Some T cells may trace back to the graft donor. The chain combines TRBV2 with TRBJ2-2; D gene ambiguous. The CDR3 reads CASSYTHTGELFF. The DNA for the CDR3 is TGTGCCAGCAGTTATACACACACCGGGGAGCTGTTTTTT.